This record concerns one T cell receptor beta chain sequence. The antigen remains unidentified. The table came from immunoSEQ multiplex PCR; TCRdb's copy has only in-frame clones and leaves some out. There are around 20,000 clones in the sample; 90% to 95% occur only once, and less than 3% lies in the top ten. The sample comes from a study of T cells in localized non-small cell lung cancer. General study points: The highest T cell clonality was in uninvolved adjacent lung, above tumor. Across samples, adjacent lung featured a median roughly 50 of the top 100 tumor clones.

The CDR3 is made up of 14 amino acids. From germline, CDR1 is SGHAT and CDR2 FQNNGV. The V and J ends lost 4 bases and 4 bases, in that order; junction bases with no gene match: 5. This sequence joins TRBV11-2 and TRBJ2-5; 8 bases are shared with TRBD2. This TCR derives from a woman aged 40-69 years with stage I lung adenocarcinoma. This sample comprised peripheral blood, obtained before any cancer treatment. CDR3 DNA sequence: TGTGCCAGCAGCTCGTACGGGGGGGCAGAGACCCAGTACTTC. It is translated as CASSSYGGAETQYF. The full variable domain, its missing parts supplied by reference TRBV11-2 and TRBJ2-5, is EAGVAQSPRYKIIEKRQSVAFWCNPISGHATLYWYQQILGQGPKLLIQFQNNGVVDDSQLPKDRFSAERLKGVDSTLKIQPAKLEDSAVYLCASSSYGGAETQYFGPGTRLLVL.